This T cell receptor beta chain was sequenced during a study of OX40 agonist ivuxolimab in advanced cancers. Overall study context: Patients in the trial were receiving intravenous ivuxolimab every 2 weeks, at doses of 0.01 to 10 mg/kg. Dose-escalation patients' cancers were hepatocellular carcinoma, melanoma, renal cell or head and neck cancer. Study results and caveats: In the 0.1 to 3.0 mg/kg range, CD4+ and CD8+ blood T cells had expanded clonally by week 6. Researchers report that CD8+ T cells had, on average, more expanded clones than CD4+.

Sequencing was performed with immunoSEQ multiplex PCR; in TCRdb, only in-frame clones are kept and a portion is missing. The sample holds roughly 57,000 clones, approximately 79% seen once. This clone appeared a single time. Its antigen is currently unknown. V dropped 0 bases and J dropped 1 base, with 10 bases sitting between them. Germline CDR1 reads SGHRS; CDR2 reads YFSETQ. CDR3 length equals 15 residues. Material: CD4+ or CD8+ T cells sorted from blood, obtained in a trial of the OX40 agonist ivuxolimab. The receptor was isolated from an adult with an advanced solid tumor such as melanoma, head and neck, liver or kidney cancer. The chain employs TRBV5-1 and TRBJ2-5; possibly TRBD2 for D (6 bases). This CDR3 reads CASSLAAGTQETQYF. The CDR3 region has the DNA TGCGCCAGCAGCTTGGCTGCGGGGACCCAAGAGACCCAGTACTTC.